Following are 26 T cell receptor beta chains from one sample sequenced in a study of cytomegalovirus exposure and HLA in healthy donors. The PCR contained 60 Vbeta and 13 Jbeta primers. Data came from immunoSEQ multiplex PCR; TCRdb stores just in-frame clones and leaves some out. This sample has 130,000 to 150,000 clones, with about 84% found just once. Sequenced material: PBMCs. These receptors were taken from a woman aged 18-35 years in good health and CMV-seropositive.

CDR3 DNA: TGTGCCAGTAGTATAGGGTCCCAACTAGCGGGGGGGCCAGGGCAGTTCTTC. This gives the protein CASSIGSQLAGGPGQFF. The V and J genes are TRBV19 and TRBJ2-1; 13 bases fit TRBD2. V was pared by 1 base and J by 12 bases, with 12 bases of the junction left unmatched. The CDR3 has 17 residues. CDR1 is LNHDA and CDR2 is SQIVND in the germline V gene (reference sequence). Complete variable domain (other parts from reference TRBV19 and TRBJ2-1): DGGITQSPKYLFRKEGQNVTLSCEQNLNHDAMYWYRQDPGQGLRLIYYSQIVNDFQKGDIAEGYSVSREKKESFPLTVTSAQKNPTAFYLCASSIGSQLAGGPGQFFGPGTRLTVL.

The rearrangement joins TRBV7-9 to TRBJ2-7, with D tentatively TRBD2 (5 bases). V gave up 7 bases and J gave up 4 bases, with 17 bases separating them. The CDR3 length is 14 residues. CDR1 and CDR2 from the germline V gene are SEHNR and FQNEAQ (reference sequence). The CDR3 spells CASKAIGVNYEQYF. In nucleotides, the CDR3 is TGTGCCAGCAAAGCAATCGGGGTAAATTACGAGCAGTACTTC.

This sequence joins TRBV19 and TRBJ1-1, with 8 bases that match TRBD1. The V gene end was trimmed by 5 bases and the J gene end by 5 bases; junction bases not matched to a gene: 13. This CDR3 has 16 amino acids. The V gene's germline CDR1 is LNHDA and CDR2 SQIVND (reference sequence). In nucleotides, the CDR3 is TGTGCCAGTAGTTCTTTATTCCAGGGGGCTGAGACTGAAGCTTTCTTT. Translated, it gives CASSSLFQGAETEAFF.

DNA for the CDR3: TGTGCCAGCAGGGAGCATCAGGGGGCCTACAATGAGCAGTTCTTC. Translated: CASREHQGAYNEQFF. This sequence joins TRBV7-8 and TRBJ2-1; 7 bases align to TRBD1. Germline V gene data show CDR1 as SGHVS and CDR2 as FQNEAQ. CDR3 length: 15 amino acids. Trimming at V came to 6 bases and at J to 2 bases, leaving 7 bases not matched to a gene.

The rearrangement links TRBV25-1 to TRBJ1-1; no definite D call. Germline-derived CDR1 and CDR2 are MGHDK and SYGVNS. The V end was cut by 3 bases, the J end by 7 bases, with 9 bases between. This CDR3 has 12 residues. The chain's CDR3 is CASSDPGNEAFF. The CDR3 DNA follows: TGTGCCAGCAGTGATCCGGGAAATGAAGCTTTCTTT.

This clone has a handful of counts. Lacking the conserved final phenylalanine or tryptophan, this CDR3 likely reflects a read error. It is unclear where the CDR3 begins or ends on the DNA, so no DNA is shown, and the CDR3 is as TCRdb lists it. The chain combines TRBV28 with TRBJ2-7; TRBD2, the table's D call, was not compared with the DNA. The CDR3 spans 14 amino acids, including both terminal residues. Germline-derived CDR1 and CDR2 are MDHEN and SYDVKM. The chain's CDR3 is CASSSDSGGAGRAS.

The V gene is TRBV14, the J gene TRBJ2-2; 7 bases agree with TRBD1. The CDR3 has 15 residues. Per the germline V gene, CDR1 is SGHDN and CDR2 is FVKESK. V was pared by 1 base and J by 6 bases, with 5 bases of the junction left unmatched. The CDR3 DNA follows: TGTGCCAGCAGCCAAGGACAGGGCCGGGCCGGGGAGCTGTTTTTT. It encodes CASSQGQGRAGELFF.

This clone was detected a few times. This sequence joins TRBV6-4 and TRBJ1-5; 10 bases line up with TRBD1. In germline, CDR1 is MRHNA, CDR2 SNTAGT. J was trimmed by 6 bases and V by 2 bases; bases with no gene match: 1. This CDR3 has 14 residues. The DNA for the CDR3 is TGTGCCAGCAGTGACGGGACAGGGGTTCAGCCCCAGCATTTT. Translating gives CASSDGTGVQPQHF.

The V and J genes are TRBV6-1 and TRBJ2-7; 10 bases map to TRBD1. The CDR3 has 14 amino acids. Germline CDR1 reads MNHNS; CDR2 reads SASEGT. CDR3 bases: TGTGCTACCAGCGTCCGGGACAGGGGCTACGAGCAGTACTTC. Translation: CATSVRDRGYEQYF.

The chain carries TRBV15 and TRBJ2-5; 7 nucleotides line up with TRBD2. Unmatched junction bases numbered 8, after V lost 5 bases and J lost 5 bases. Germline values: CDR1 LNHNV, CDR2 YYDKDF (reference sequence). CDR3 length: 14 amino acids. DNA of the CDR3: TGTGCCACCAGCGGGGGGGGACCGTCGGAGACCCAGTACTTC. Translated: CATSGGGPSETQYF.

This rearrangement joins TRBV9 to TRBJ1-1; D remains unclear. Germline V gene sequence: CDR1 SGDLS, CDR2 YYNGEE. Trimming cost V 2 bases and J 0 bases, with 8 bases left between them. CDR3 length: 14 amino acids. CDR3: CASSVDMVNTEAFF. In DNA form, the CDR3 reads TGTGCCAGCAGCGTCGACATGGTGAACACTGAAGCTTTCTTT. Variable domain in full (rest from reference TRBV9 and TRBJ1-1): DSGVTQTPKHLITATGQRVTLRCSPRSGDLSVYWYQQSLDQGLQFLIQYYNGEERAKGNILERFSAQQFPDLHSELNLSSLELGDSALYFCASSVDMVNTEAFFGQGTRLTVV.

A few counts support this clone. The genes are TRBV14 and TRBJ2-2, with 7 bases fitting TRBD2. The CDR3 runs to 15 residues. The ends lost 1 base at V and 4 bases at J; junction bases unmatched: 3. The germline gives CDR1 SGHDN, CDR2 FVKESK. As DNA, the CDR3 is TGTGCCAGCAGCCAAGGGGGAGGGAGCACCGGGGAGCTGTTTTTT. It encodes CASSQGGGSTGELFF.

The rearrangement links TRBV29-1 to TRBJ2-3; TRBD1 might be the D (5 bases). V was clipped by 4 bases and J by 1 base, with 12 bases between them. There are 14 residues in the CDR3. Germline CDR1 SQVTM, CDR2 ANQGSEA. Here the CDR3 reads CSVGLGQRTDTQYF. The DNA for the CDR3 is TGCAGCGTTGGTCTGGGGCAGCGCACAGATACGCAGTATTTT.

J is TRBJ1-5 and V is TRBV7-9, with D possibly being TRBD1 (5 bases). V lost 1 base and J 4 bases, leaving 8 bases between the germline ends. The CDR3 loop spans 14 amino acids. Germline V gene lookup returns CDR1 SEHNR and CDR2 FQNEAQ (reference sequence). The CDR3 DNA follows: TGTGCCAGCAGCTTAGGCGCAGGGAATCAGCCCCAGCATTTT. It is translated as CASSLGAGNQPQHF.

The V gene is TRBV28, the J gene TRBJ2-1; TRBD1 matches at 9 bases. Trimming at V came to 6 bases and at J to 4 bases, leaving 7 bases not matched to a gene. Germline V lookup: CDR1 MDHEN, CDR2 SYDVKM. The CDR3 covers 15 residues. The CDR3 bases are TGTGCCAGCAGGGAGACGGGACAGGGATACAATGAGCAGTTCTTC. Protein sequence: CASRETGQGYNEQFF.

The chain links TRBV9 to TRBJ1-1; D call uncertain. Trimming removed 3 bases from V and 2 bases from J, with 11 bases in between. Germline V gene data show CDR1 as SGDLS and CDR2 as YYNGEE. The CDR3 is 14 amino acids. The CDR3, as DNA: TGTGCCAGCAGCGCAGGAGGGAGCAACACTGAAGCTTTCTTT. Encoded protein: CASSAGGSNTEAFF.

The CDR3 sequence is CASSLGLAGVRTDTQYF. The CDR3 region has the DNA TGTGCCAGCAGCTTAGGTCTAGCGGGGGTTCGCACAGATACGCAGTATTTT. The rearrangement joins TRBV7-9 to TRBJ2-3; 10 nucleotides line up with TRBD2. V shed 1 base, J shed 1 base, and the junction held 5 bases outside the gene matches. CDR1 and CDR2 (germline): SEHNR, FQNEAQ (reference sequence). This CDR3 contains 17 residues.

In nucleotides, the CDR3 is TGTGCCAGCAGCTTAGGAGTGGGGGCCTACTACACCATATATTTT. The encoded protein is CASSLGVGAYYTIYF. The chain couples TRBV11-2 to TRBJ1-3, with a possible D match to TRBD1 (6 bases). The germline V gene encodes CDR1 SGHAT and CDR2 FQNNGV. V lost 1 base and J lost 8, with 15 bases in between. This CDR3 comprises 15 residues.

This chain joins TRBV10-2 and TRBJ2-5; D uncertain. CDR1 and CDR2 (germline): WSHSY, SAAADI. V shed 3 bases and J shed 0 bases, with 5 bases lying between them. This CDR3 spans 13 amino acids. CDR3 nucleotide sequence: TGCGCCAGCAGTGACAGGAACCAAGAGACCCAGTACTTC. This sequence encodes CASSDRNQETQYF.

The chain employs TRBV27 and TRBJ1-5; D is perhaps TRBD1 (5 bases). V was cut by 2 bases and J by 7 bases, with 12 bases left in between. The CDR3 loop spans 14 amino acids. Germline CDR1 reads MNHEY; CDR2 reads SMNVEV (reference sequence). In DNA form, the CDR3 reads TGTGCCAGCAGTTTAGGTGGCAGGGCCCAGCCCCAGCATTTT. Translating gives CASSLGGRAQPQHF.

The chain links TRBV7-2 to TRBJ2-1, with TRBD2 matching 10 bases. Per germline, CDR1 SGHTA and CDR2 FQGNSA. The junction had 4 bases not matched to a gene; V was cut back by 5 bases and J by 0 bases. CDR3 length equals 16 residues. In DNA, the CDR3 is TGTGCCAGCAGCCCTAGCGGGGGTAGCTCCTACAATGAGCAGTTCTTC. It codes for CASSPSGGSSYNEQFF.

This clone showed up just once. V usage is TRBV5-4 and J usage is TRBJ2-3, with 8 bases fitting TRBD1. Germline V CDR1 and CDR2: SGHNT, YYREEE (reference sequence). The CDR3 covers 16 residues. V was pared by 2 bases and J by 1 base, with 6 bases of the junction left unmatched. The CDR3 spells CASSLRLQGGTDTQYF. Written as DNA, the CDR3 is TGTGCCAGCAGCTTACGGCTACAGGGGGGCACAGATACGCAGTATTTT.

V is TRBV7-9 and J is TRBJ1-5; the match to TRBD1 covers 11 bases. CDR1 SEHNR and CDR2 FQNEAQ come from the germline V gene (reference sequence). The CDR3 length is 16 residues. The V and J ends lost 1 base and 4 bases, in that order; junction bases with no gene match: 3. In DNA, the CDR3 is TGTGCCAGCAGCTTAGAAGGGACAGGGGGGAATCAGCCCCAGCATTTT. Its translation: CASSLEGTGGNQPQHF.

This clone was recorded a few times. The V gene is TRBV7-2, the J gene TRBJ1-2, with unresolved D. The CDR3 extends over 15 amino acids. Trimming took 1 base from V and 2 from J, leaving 11 bases between them. CDR1 SGHTA and CDR2 FQGNSA come from the germline V gene. The CDR3 coding sequence is TGTGCCAGCAGCTTAGGAGTCCCGGGAAACTATGGCTACACCTTC. Translated, it gives CASSLGVPGNYGYTF.

Here the CDR3 reads CASSAREGVDTQYF. The DNA of the CDR3 is TGTGCCAGCAGCGCGCGGGAGGGGGTGGATACGCAGTATTTT. This rearrangement joins TRBV7-8 to TRBJ2-3, with 9 bases fitting TRBD2. The CDR3 is 14 amino acids. With 5 bases clipped from V and 6 bases from J, the junction kept 6 bases outside the gene matches. Germline V CDR1 and CDR2: SGHVS, FQNEAQ.

The chain combines TRBV2 with TRBJ2-2; a possible D gene is TRBD1 (5 bases). Trimming shortened V by 6 bases and J by 1 base, and 9 bases separated the two germline ends. Germline values: CDR1 SNHLY, CDR2 FYNNEI. The CDR3 is made up of 14 amino acids. Here the CDR3 reads CASRGLRNTGELFF. As DNA, the CDR3 is TGTGCCAGCAGGGGGCTTAGGAACACCGGGGAGCTGTTTTTT.